These 9 T cell receptor beta chains were sequenced from one sample in a study of blood T cell repertoires in COVID-19. Produced via immunoSEQ multiplex PCR; TCRdb's table is partial and in-frame only. Of 300,000 to 400,000 clones listed, roughly 90% were seen once; the top ten hold over 0.9%. Material: PBMCs or T cells enriched from blood (not recorded which). The receptors originated from a young woman with acute COVID-19.

A few counts support this clone. J is TRBJ2-2 and V is TRBV6-4; possibly TRBD2 for D (6 bases). Trimming left V 2 bases short and J 7 bases short, with 8 bases between. Looked up from germline, CDR1 is MRHNA and CDR2 is SNTAGT. The CDR3 consists of 13 residues. In DNA form, the CDR3 reads TGTGCCAGCAGTGACGGGGAGGTCGGGGAGCTGTTTTTT. It translates to CASSDGEVGELFF.

V usage is TRBV6-6 and J usage is TRBJ1-4; tentatively, D is TRBD1 (6 bases). The germline V gene has CDR1 MNHNY and CDR2 SVGAGI (reference sequence). This CDR3 contains 14 residues. Deletions cut 8 bases from V and 3 bases from J, with 13 bases between. The CDR3 spells CASLGGGPNEKLFF. The CDR3 DNA reads TGTGCCAGCCTAGGGGGGGGTCCTAATGAAAAACTGTTTTTT.

V usage is TRBV5-1 and J usage is TRBJ2-1; a weak D match, TRBD2 (5 bases). The CDR3 sequence is 11 residues long. Germline-derived CDR1 and CDR2 are SGHRS and YFSETQ. The V and J ends lost 2 bases and 10 bases respectively, with 7 bases between them. This chain's CDR3 is CASSFGSEQFF. CDR3 sequence (DNA): TGCGCCAGCAGCTTTGGGAGCGAGCAGTTCTTC.

The chain employs TRBV19 and TRBJ2-3; D perhaps matches TRBD2 (6 bases). V was pared by 3 bases and J by 5 bases, with 21 bases between. Germline lookup yields CDR1 LNHDA and CDR2 SQIVND (reference sequence). The CDR3 loop spans 17 amino acids. CDR3: CASSIRPLIAERDTQYF. The CDR3, as DNA: TGTGCCAGTAGTATCCGCCCGCTAATAGCGGAAAGAGATACGCAGTATTTT.

The chain couples TRBV24-1 to TRBJ1-4; possible D gene TRBD1, 6 bases. The ends were cut back, 3 bases at V and 7 bases at J, with 11 bases in the middle. This CDR3 contains 14 residues. Germline CDR1 KGHDR, CDR2 SFDVKD. The CDR3 sequence: CATSDRTVGEKLFF. CDR3 in DNA: TGTGCCACCAGTGATAGGACAGTTGGTGAAAAACTGTTTTTT.

The V call is TRBV27, the J call TRBJ1-6; 7 nucleotides line up with TRBD1. This CDR3 spans 15 amino acids. Germline loops: CDR1 MNHEY, CDR2 SMNVEV (reference sequence). The junction had 4 bases not matched to a gene; V was cut back by 6 bases and J by 2 bases. In nucleotides, the CDR3 is TGTGCCAGCAGGGGAACAGGGGCCTATAATTCACCCCTCCACTTT. This sequence encodes CASRGTGAYNSPLHF.

This chain links TRBV12-3 or TRBV12-4 with TRBJ2-1; D possibly corresponds to TRBD2 (6 bases). V was clipped by 5 bases and J by 9 bases, with 8 bases between them. The CDR3 extends over 11 amino acids. CDR3 DNA: TGTGCCAGCAGTCTCGGGGGTGAGCAGTTCTTC. Its protein is CASSLGGEQFF.

A single count supports this clone. The gene calls are TRBV30 and TRBJ2-7; 10 nucleotides match TRBD2. From germline, CDR1 is GTSNPN and CDR2 SVGIG (reference sequence). CDR3 length equals 12 residues. The trim removed 5 bases at V and 12 bases at J, leaving 10 bases unmatched. The CDR3 loop reads CAWATLAGPSYF. For the CDR3, the DNA is TGTGCCTGGGCTACACTAGCGGGACCATCGTACTTC.

The chain uses TRBV9 and TRBJ2-5, with TRBD1 as a possible D gene (6 bases). The ends were cut back, 3 bases at V and 1 base at J, with 13 bases in the middle. CDR3 length equals 15 residues. The germline V gene encodes CDR1 SGDLS and CDR2 YYNGEE. The CDR3 protein is CASSANQGFQETQYF. In nucleotides, the CDR3 is TGTGCCAGCAGCGCAAACCAGGGGTTCCAAGAGACCCAGTACTTC. Full variable domain (remainder filled in from reference TRBV9 and TRBJ2-5): DSGVTQTPKHLITATGQRVTLRCSPRSGDLSVYWYQQSLDQGLQFLIQYYNGEERAKGNILERFSAQQFPDLHSELNLSSLELGDSALYFCASSANQGFQETQYFGPGTRLLVL.